The clone carrying this TCR beta chain was recorded at least ten times. This sample was taken from a study of read filtering for tumor transcriptome and immune sequencing. Molecular barcoded adaptors covering alpha/delta and beta/gamma chains were used on approximately 400 ng RNA. TCRdb re-derived calls from the reads in MiXCR, one entry per CDR3 protein. The profile covers some 140,000 distinct CDR3 sequences, with about 13% appearing a single time and roughly 7.6% taken by the ten largest. Germline CDR1 MNHNY, CDR2 SVGAGI (reference sequence). The CDR3 is 15 residues long. After removal of 3 bases from V and 5 bases from J, the junction contained 5 bases not matched to a gene.

The TCR comes from a donor at least 40 years old with multiple myeloma. The chain uses TRBV6-6 and TRBJ2-1; the match to TRBD2 covers 9 bases. Sequencing was done on a sample of a population of CD138-negative cells sorted from bone marrow. CDR3 bases: TGTGCCAGCAGTTATGTGACTAGCGGCAACAATGAGCAGTTCTTC. Protein: CASSYVTSGNNEQFF.